These 21 T cell receptor beta chains share one sample of origin, sequenced in a study of blood T cell repertoires in COVID-19. TCRdb's copy holds only in-frame clones and misses some; the assay was immunoSEQ multiplex PCR. The sample comprises around 170,000 clones, around 89% of which are singletons, and less than 2% rests with the top ten. Sequenced sample: peripheral blood. The origin of the receptors is a man aged 18 to 29 who had recovered from COVID-19.

The J gene is TRBJ2-5, the V gene TRBV7-2; tentatively, D is TRBD1 (6 bases). This CDR3 has 15 amino acids. Deletions cut 1 base from V and 4 bases from J, with 13 bases between. Germline CDR1 reads SGHTA; CDR2 reads FQGNSA. Here the CDR3 reads CASSLGQALGETQYF. CDR3 DNA sequence: TGTGCCAGCAGCTTAGGACAGGCCTTGGGAGAGACCCAGTACTTC.

This clone is a singleton in its sample. Written as DNA, the CDR3 is TGTGCCAGCTGCCGGGGACAGTACAATGAGCAGTTCTTC. Its translation: CASCRGQYNEQFF. V and J are TRBV6-5 and TRBJ2-1; TRBD1 matches at 7 bases. The CDR3 totals 13 residues. Germline values: CDR1 MNHEY, CDR2 SVGAGI. V gave up 8 bases and J gave up 4 bases; unmatched junction bases: 5.

The chain recombines TRBV5-6 with TRBJ2-1; 10 bases line up with TRBD2. V dropped 3 bases and J dropped 0; count of bases not matched to a gene: 0. From germline, CDR1 is SGHDT and CDR2 YYEEEE. CDR3 length equals 15 residues. The CDR3 coding sequence is TGTGCCAGCAGCTCTAGCGGGAGCTCCTACAATGAGCAGTTCTTC. It is translated as CASSSSGSSYNEQFF.

This sequence joins TRBV4-3 and TRBJ1-1; 7 bases agree with TRBD1. Germline-derived CDR1 and CDR2 are LGHNA and YSLEER. V shed 0 bases and J 0 bases; nucleotides not matched to a gene: 7. CDR3 length equals 17 residues. Written as DNA, the CDR3 is TGCGCCAGCAGCCAAGATCGGTCAGGGGGAATGAACACTGAAGCTTTCTTT. It is translated as CASSQDRSGGMNTEAFF.

In this sample, this clone turned up a few times. The genes are TRBV4-1 and TRBJ2-7; tentatively, D is TRBD2 (6 bases). Trimming took off 0 bases at V and 7 bases at J, with 16 bases between the two ends. The CDR3 runs to 15 residues. Germline V CDR1 and CDR2: MGHRA, YSYEKL. The CDR3 region has the DNA TGCGCCAGCAGCCAAGATCAAGGACTAATGAGGGAGCAGTACTTC. Translated: CASSQDQGLMREQYF.

This clone was seen once. The chain uses TRBV11-2 and TRBJ1-4; 7 nucleotides agree with TRBD1. Germline loops: CDR1 SGHAT, CDR2 FQNNGV. J lost 10 bases, V lost 5 bases, and 10 bases had no gene match. This CDR3 has 14 amino acids. CDR3 coding DNA: TGTGCCAGCAGCCCAGGACAGGTTGTTGCAAAACTGTTTTTT. Its protein is CASSPGQVVAKLFF.

V usage is TRBV9 and J usage is TRBJ2-7, with 9 nucleotides matching TRBD2. This CDR3 contains 14 residues. J was trimmed by 3 bases and V by 0 bases; bases with no gene match: 1. Germline loops: CDR1 SGDLS, CDR2 YYNGEE. For the CDR3, the DNA is TGTGCCAGCAGCGTAGGACTAGCGGACTACGAGCAGTACTTC. Encoded protein: CASSVGLADYEQYF.

The CDR3 DNA reads TGCAGCGTTGAGGGGACAAACACTGAAGCTTTCTTT. It encodes CSVEGTNTEAFF. This chain joins TRBV29-1 and TRBJ1-1; possibly TRBD1 for D (6 bases). The CDR3 extends over 12 amino acids. V was pared by 3 bases and J by 2 bases, with 7 bases between. Germline assignment: CDR1 SQVTM and CDR2 ANQGSEA.

The V and J genes are TRBV15 and TRBJ1-5; 9 bases are a match to TRBD1. This CDR3 is 15 amino acids long. With 3 bases clipped from V and 7 bases from J, the junction kept 7 bases outside the gene matches. Looked up from germline, CDR1 is LNHNV and CDR2 is YYDKDF (reference sequence). The CDR3 loop is CATSREQGAGQPQHF. CDR3 in DNA: TGTGCCACCAGCAGGGAACAGGGGGCAGGGCAGCCCCAGCATTTT.

The rearrangement uses TRBV18 and TRBJ1-3; 7 positions match TRBD1. This CDR3 contains 18 residues. Trimming at V came to 6 bases and at J to 0 bases, leaving 14 bases not matched to a gene. CDR1 KGHSH and CDR2 LQKENI come from the germline V gene. DNA for the CDR3: TGTGCCAGCTCTCGGGGGACAGAACTTACCCTCTCTGGAAACACCATATATTTT. It codes for CASSRGTELTLSGNTIYF.

For the CDR3, the DNA is TGTGCCAGTAGTATAGATATCGGGACAGCGAATACCTACGAGCAGTACTTC. As protein: CASSIDIGTANTYEQYF. V is TRBV19 and J is TRBJ2-7, with TRBD1 identical over 7 bases. The length of the CDR3 is 17 residues. After removal of 0 bases from V and 2 bases from J, the junction contained 10 bases not matched to a gene. CDR1 LNHDA and CDR2 SQIVND come from the germline V gene (reference sequence).

The table lists this clone with a few counts. The V gene is TRBV3-1 (or the pseudogene TRBV3-2), the J gene TRBJ2-3, with TRBD2 matching over 7 bases. CDR1 LGHDT and CDR2 YNNKEL come from the germline V gene (reference sequence). V lost 4 bases, J lost 7 bases, and 5 bases stayed unmatched. The CDR3 consists of 13 residues. DNA for the CDR3: TGTGCCAGCAGCCTGATGGGGGGGTATACGCAGTATTTT. Residues: CASSLMGGYTQYF.

This rearrangement joins TRBV7-2 to TRBJ1-4; unclear D gene. The germline V and J ends were trimmed by 6 bases and 4 bases, with 3 bases remaining between them. The CDR3 is made up of 11 amino acids. Germline V lookup: CDR1 SGHTA, CDR2 FQGNSA. CDR3 coding DNA: TGTGCCAGCAGTCTTAATGAAAAACTGTTTTTT. This sequence encodes CASSLNEKLFF.

The chain has TRBV19 and TRBJ2-3, with D possibly TRBD1 on 6 matching bases. V dropped 5 bases and J dropped 3 bases, with 15 bases sitting between them. This CDR3 comprises 15 residues. Looked up from germline, CDR1 is LNHDA and CDR2 is SQIVND (reference sequence). In DNA form, the CDR3 reads TGTGCCAGTAGTGACCCGCAGGGGCGGACAGATACGCAGTATTTT. It codes for CASSDPQGRTDTQYF.

The J gene is TRBJ1-2, the V gene TRBV5-6, with TRBD1 matching 7 bases. V was clipped by 2 bases and J by 8 bases; unmatched bases: 3. Germline V gene data show CDR1 as SGHDT and CDR2 as YYEEEE. The CDR3 totals 12 residues. CDR3 loop: CASSLQGKGYTF. The CDR3 DNA sequence: TGTGCCAGCAGCTTACAGGGGAAAGGCTACACCTTC. The full variable domain, rest sourced from reference TRBV5-6 and TRBJ1-2, is DAGVTQSPTHLIKTRGQQVTLRCSPKSGHDTVSWYQQALGQGPQFIFQYYEEEERQRGNFPDRFSGHQFPNYSSELNVNALLLGDSALYLCASSLQGKGYTFGSGTRLTVV.

V usage is TRBV15 and J usage is TRBJ1-5; D call uncertain. Germline assignment: CDR1 LNHNV and CDR2 YYDKDF (reference sequence). The V gene lost 3 bases and the J gene lost 0 bases, with 12 bases spanning the gap. The CDR3 length is 16 residues. CDR3 bases: TGTGCCACCAGCAGCGAGCTATCAAGTAGCAATCAGCCCCAGCATTTT. Amino acid sequence: CATSSELSSSNQPQHF.

The chain couples TRBV13 to TRBJ2-7, with 9 bases aligning to TRBD2. The V and J ends lost 5 bases and 7 bases, in that order; junction bases with no gene match: 6. There are 13 residues in the CDR3. Looked up from germline, CDR1 is PRHDT and CDR2 is FYEKMQ (reference sequence). The CDR3 nucleotides are TGTGCCAGCAGCATAGCGGGAGTGAGGGAGCAGTACTTC. This translates into CASSIAGVREQYF.

The CDR3 loop is CASSLQGAPSSQYF. As DNA, the CDR3 is TGCGCCAGCAGCTTGCAGGGGGCCCCCTCGTCGCAGTATTTT. The chain combines TRBV5-1 with TRBJ2-3; the match to TRBD1 covers 8 bases. The V segment lost 1 base and the J segment 10 bases; nucleotides outside the gene matches: 8. CDR3 size: 14 residues. Germline CDR1 reads SGHRS; CDR2 reads YFSETQ.

The chain has TRBV7-2 and TRBJ1-4; D might be TRBD1 (6 bases). The CDR3 consists of 15 residues. Trimming stripped 6 bases from V and 2 bases from J, with 13 bases between. In germline, CDR1 is SGHTA, CDR2 FQGNSA. CDR3 sequence (DNA): TGTGCCAGCAGTCGGCAGGGGACGACTAATGAAAAACTGTTTTTT. Amino acid sequence: CASSRQGTTNEKLFF.

This chain links TRBV4-3 with TRBJ2-1; 9 bases agree with TRBD2. This CDR3 contains 16 residues. The germline V gene encodes CDR1 LGHNA and CDR2 YSLEER. With 0 bases clipped from V and 6 bases from J, the junction kept 6 bases outside the gene matches. CDR3 residues: CASSQDAGSGGNEQFF. CDR3 sequence (DNA): TGCGCCAGCAGCCAAGATGCGGGTAGCGGGGGCAATGAGCAGTTCTTC.

V is TRBV2 and J is TRBJ1-5; D call uncertain. This CDR3 region has 16 residues. Trimming cost V 5 bases and J 3 bases, with 17 bases left between them. Germline V gene data show CDR1 as SNHLY and CDR2 as FYNNEI. CDR3 protein: CASSPRRGLNNQPQHF. In nucleotides, the CDR3 is TGTGCCAGCAGTCCGCGCCGGGGTCTCAACAATCAGCCCCAGCATTTT.